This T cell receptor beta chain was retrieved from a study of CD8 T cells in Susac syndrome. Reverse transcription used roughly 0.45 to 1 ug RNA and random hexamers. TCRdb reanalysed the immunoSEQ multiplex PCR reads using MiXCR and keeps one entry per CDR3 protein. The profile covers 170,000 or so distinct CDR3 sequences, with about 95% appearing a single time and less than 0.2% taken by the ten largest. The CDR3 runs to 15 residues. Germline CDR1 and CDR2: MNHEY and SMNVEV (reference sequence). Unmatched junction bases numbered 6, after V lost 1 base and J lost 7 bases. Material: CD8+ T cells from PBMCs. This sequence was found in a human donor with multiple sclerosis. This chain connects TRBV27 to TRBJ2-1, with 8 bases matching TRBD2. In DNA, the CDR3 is TGTGCCAGCAGTTTATATGTAGCGGGAACGAATGAGCAGTTCTTC. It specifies CASSLYVAGTNEQFF.